A selection of T cell receptor beta chains follows, all from one sample in a study of Ad26.COV2.S vaccination and SARS-CoV-2 variants. The protocol was immunoSEQ multiplex PCR, while the TCRdb copy is restricted to in-frame clones and leaves out a portion. Of around 380,000 clones in the sample, approximately 90% were seen once. The sequences come from peripheral blood, collected in a trial of Ad26.COV2.S vaccine versus placebo. Receptors originate from a person between 18 and 60 years old who received the Ad26.COV2.S COVID-19 vaccine or a placebo. CDR3s include the opening cysteine and the closing phenylalanine or tryptophan. The order of the fields is J gene, clone size, D gene, V gene, CDR3 protein, CDR3 DNA. The D gene is left open where the match is weak. Size values are once, few and many counts, or a class for expanded clones, and some rows have none.

TRBJ2-7	many	TRBD2	TRBV7-2	CASSLVASGGHEQYF	TGTGCCAGCAGCTTAGTAGCTAGCGGGGGCCACGAGCAGTACTTC
TRBJ1-2	.	.	TRBV24-1	CATSDLEGRGHYGYTF	TGTGCCACCAGTGATTTGGAGGGGAGGGGCCACTATGGCTACACCTTC
TRBJ2-2	.	TRBD1	TRBV4-3	CASSQGDRGPDTGELFF	TGCGCCAGCAGCCAAGGGGACAGGGGCCCCGACACCGGGGAGCTGTTTTTT
TRBJ1-1	.	.	TRBV19	CASSVQVPSSAFF	TGTGCCAGTAGTGTGCAGGTCCCCTCCTCCGCTTTCTTT
TRBJ2-7	.	.	TRBV7-9	CASSPYPASYEQYF	TGTGCCAGCAGCCCATATCCGGCTTCCTACGAGCAGTACTTC
TRBJ1-1	.	TRBD1	TRBV24-1	CATSAGTQGLRTEAFF	TGTGCCACCAGTGCGGGGACACAGGGGTTGAGGACTGAAGCTTTCTTT
TRBJ2-7	.	TRBD1	TRBV6-5	CATLRQDRVYEQYF	TGTGCCACGCTAAGGCAGGACAGGGTGTACGAGCAGTACTTC
TRBJ2-2	.	TRBD2	TRBV5-1	CASSFNSGGAGELFF	TGCGCCAGCAGCTTCAATAGCGGGGGGGCCGGGGAGCTGTTTTTT
TRBJ2-7	.	.	TRBV12-3/TRBV12-4	CASSVRVGNEQYF	TGTGCCAGCTCTGTCCGGGTAGGCAACGAGCAGTACTTC
TRBJ1-2	.	.	TRBV2	CASRASPNYGYTF	TGTGCCAGCAGGGCCAGTCCCAACTATGGCTACACCTTC
TRBJ2-7	.	TRBD1	TRBV7-6	CASSLAVGQGPKGQYF	TGTGCCAGCAGCTTAGCTGTGGGACAGGGACCGAAGGGGCAGTACTTC
TRBJ2-1	once	TRBD1	TRBV19	CASSLRTGINEQFF	TGTGCCAGTAGTCTCCGGACAGGGATCAATGAGCAGTTCTTC
TRBJ1-1	.	.	TRBV5-1	CASRTDSLTEAFF	TGCGCCAGCAGAACGGACAGCCTCACTGAAGCTTTCTTT
TRBJ2-7	.	.	TRBV18	CASSTTGGGSYEQYF	TGTGCCAGCTCAACAACAGGGGGGGGCTCCTACGAGCAGTACTTC
TRBJ1-5	.	TRBD1	TRBV5-5	CASSLVGTDNQPQHF	TGTGCCAGCAGCCTCGTCGGGACAGACAATCAGCCCCAGCATTTT
TRBJ1-2	.	TRBD1	TRBV7-9	CASSLIQGYGYTF	TGTGCCAGCAGCTTGATACAGGGGTATGGCTACACCTTC
TRBJ2-1	.	.	TRBV3-1/TRBV3-2	CASSTSGSEQFF	TGTGCCAGCAGCACAAGCGGTAGTGAGCAGTTCTTC
TRBJ2-6	.	.	TRBV5-1	CASSLETDFFSGANVLTF	TGCGCCAGCAGCTTGGAAACAGATTTTTTTTCTGGGGCCAACGTCCTGACTTTC
TRBJ1-2	.	TRBD1	TRBV10-1	CASSAGTGVFGYTF	TGCGCCAGCAGCGCCGGGACAGGGGTTTTTGGCTACACCTTC
TRBJ1-1	.	.	TRBV7-2	CASSFPGWGTEAFF	TGTGCCAGCAGCTTCCCAGGGTGGGGAACTGAAGCTTTCTTT
TRBJ2-1	.	TRBD2	TRBV4-3	CASSQDLGWGTSGLNEQFF	TGCGCCAGCAGCCAAGATCTGGGCTGGGGGACTAGCGGACTCAATGAGCAGTTCTTC
TRBJ1-5	.	TRBD1	TRBV5-5	CASSVGQGGGQPQHF	TGTGCCAGCAGCGTAGGACAGGGGGGAGGTCAGCCCCAGCATTTT
TRBJ2-4	.	TRBD2	TRBV5-5	CASSQGLAGGLGKNIQYF	TGTGCCAGCAGCCAGGGACTAGCGGGGGGCCTTGGCAAAAACATTCAGTACTTC
TRBJ1-1	once	.	TRBV7-6	CASSSSRSGEAFF	TGTGCCAGCAGCTCATCCCGGTCCGGTGAAGCTTTCTTT
TRBJ2-7	.	.	TRBV4-1	CASSQVPLTYEQYF	TGCGCCAGCAGCCAAGTTCCCCTCACCTACGAGCAGTACTTC
TRBJ1-4	.	.	TRBV28	CASSLVTGPGREKLFF	TGTGCCAGCAGTTTAGTTACAGGCCCCGGGAGGGAAAAACTGTTTTTT
TRBJ1-1	.	TRBD1	TRBV5-1	CASSLAGGTGTEAFF	TGCGCCAGCAGTTTAGCAGGGGGCACGGGAACTGAAGCTTTCTTT
TRBJ1-5	.	.	TRBV4-3	CASSQDRTDLYNSNQPQHF	TGCGCCAGCAGCCAAGACCGGACCGACCTTTATAACAGCAATCAGCCCCAGCATTTT
TRBJ1-2	.	.	TRBV6-4	CASRLHDGEYGYTF	TGTGCCAGCAGGCTCCATGACGGCGAGTATGGCTACACCTTC
TRBJ1-1	.	TRBD1	TRBV6-5	CASSLTTLTGGAFF	TGTGCCAGCAGTTTAACTACTTTGACAGGGGGAGCTTTCTTT
TRBJ1-6	.	.	TRBV3-1/TRBV3-2	CASSQDVGYNSPLHF	TGTGCCAGCAGCCAAGATGTAGGGTATAATTCACCCCTCCACTTT
TRBJ1-3	.	.	TRBV10-3	CAIRVQDSGNTIYF	TGTGCCATCAGAGTCCAAGACTCTGGAAACACCATATATTTT
TRBJ2-7	once	.	TRBV2	CASSALNEQYF	TGTGCCAGCAGTGCCCTCAACGAGCAGTACTTC
TRBJ1-1	.	.	TRBV5-5	CASSLGLGKGITEAFF	TGTGCCAGCAGCCTGGGTCTGGGGAAGGGAATCACTGAAGCTTTCTTT
TRBJ1-1	.	.	TRBV4-3	CASSQGRGYTEAFF	TGCGCCAGCAGCCAAGGACGGGGTTACACTGAAGCTTTCTTT
TRBJ2-3	.	.	TRBV5-1	CASSPQFSLKETDTQYF	TGCGCCAGCAGCCCCCAATTTAGCCTAAAGGAAACAGATACGCAGTATTTT
TRBJ1-1	many	.	TRBV5-4	CASSRQSLNTEAFF	TGTGCCAGCAGCCGACAGTCCCTGAACACTGAAGCTTTCTTT
TRBJ2-2	.	.	TRBV3-1/TRBV3-2	CASSHWSTGELFF	TGTGCCAGCAGCCATTGGTCCACCGGGGAGCTGTTTTTT
TRBJ1-1	.	.	TRBV4-1	CASSTGFGGLRTEAFF	TGCGCCAGCAGCACAGGCTTTGGAGGGCTCCGCACTGAAGCTTTCTTT
TRBJ1-6	.	.	TRBV11-2	CASSNRGHNSPLHF	TGTGCCAGCAGCAACCGGGGCCATAATTCACCCCTCCACTTT